Sequencing of this TCR beta chain was carried out in a study of blood T cell repertoires in COVID-19. In the original workflow: Estimated nucleated cell counts came from reference gene primer amplification. Repertoires were generated with immunoSEQ multiplex PCR, while TCRdb's copy carries only in-frame clones and drops some. For V, J and clone size, that table is used; D and trimming come from the DNA. Among some 170,000 clones listed, roughly 84% were seen once. V was shortened by 3 bases and J by 9 bases, with 21 bases between the two germline ends. CDR3 length equals 15 residues. The germline CDR1 and CDR2 sequences are LNHDA and SQIVND (reference sequence).

The sequencing input was peripheral blood. This receptor was obtained from a woman in her thirties or forties with COVID-19, enrolled during active disease. The rearrangement joins TRBV19 to TRBJ2-7, with TRBD2 as a possible D gene (5 bases). Here the CDR3 DNA reads TGTGCCAGTAGTATCTCTCCGGGGAATATAATCGGGCAGTACTTC. Its protein product is CASSISPGNIIGQYF.